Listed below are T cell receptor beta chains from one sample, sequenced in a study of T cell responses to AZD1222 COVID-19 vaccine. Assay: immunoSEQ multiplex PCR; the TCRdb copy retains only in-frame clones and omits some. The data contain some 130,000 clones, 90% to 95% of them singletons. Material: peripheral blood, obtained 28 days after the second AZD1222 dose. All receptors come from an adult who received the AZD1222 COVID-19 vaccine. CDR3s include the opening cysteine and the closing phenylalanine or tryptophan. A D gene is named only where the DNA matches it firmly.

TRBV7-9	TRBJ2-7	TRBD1	CASSLVQGAGNEQYF	TGTGCCAGCAGCTTAGTACAGGGGGCAGGGAACGAGCAGTACTTC
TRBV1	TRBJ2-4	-	CTSSRQGTIAKNIQYF	TGCACCAGCAGCCGGCAGGGAACAATAGCCAAAAACATTCAGTACTTC
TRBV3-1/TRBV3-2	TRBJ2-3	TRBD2	CASSQEKGLAETDTQYF	TGTGCCAGCAGCCAAGAAAAGGGACTAGCGGAAACAGATACGCAGTATTTT
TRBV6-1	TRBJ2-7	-	CASSELGVDEQYF	TGTGCCAGCAGTGAATTAGGAGTAGACGAGCAGTACTTC
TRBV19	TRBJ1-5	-	CAISPNLYQPQHF	TGTGCCATCTCTCCTAACCTTTATCAGCCCCAGCATTTT
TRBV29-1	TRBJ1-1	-	CSVVHTEAFF	TGCAGCGTTGTGCACACTGAAGCTTTCTTT
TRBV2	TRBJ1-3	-	CASNAGSSGNTIYF	TGTGCCAGCAATGCCGGTAGCTCTGGAAACACCATATATTTT
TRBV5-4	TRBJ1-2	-	CASSLPGRPNYGYTF	TGTGCCAGCAGCTTGCCAGGAAGACCTAACTATGGCTACACCTTC
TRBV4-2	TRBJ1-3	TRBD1	CASSREGALGNTIYF	TGTGCCAGCAGCCGGGAGGGGGCGCTTGGAAACACCATATATTTT
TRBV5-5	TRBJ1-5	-	CASSSDTISNQPQHF	TGTGCCAGCAGCTCCGACACGATAAGCAATCAGCCCCAGCATTTT